One sample yielded the 28 T cell receptor beta chains listed below, sequenced in a study of shared clonotypes between healthy human individuals. Method: immunoSEQ multiplex PCR; TCRdb's copy keeps in-frame clones and lacks some. This sample has 100,000 or so clones, with around 68% found just once. The material sequenced was memory CD8+ T cells sorted from blood. Stated subset: CD45RO+ cells pooled with CCR7-negative TemRA cells. These receptors were collected from a woman aged 25 to 39 in good health.

The chain is built from TRBV19 and TRBJ2-5; TRBD1 aligns across 8 bases. Germline values: CDR1 LNHDA, CDR2 SQIVND (reference sequence). This CDR3 region has 16 residues. Trimming cost V 5 bases and J 5 bases; bases outside gene matches: 13. CDR3 nucleotide sequence: TGTGCCAGTAGTCCGGGACAGGAACCTTGGGTGGAGACCCAGTACTTC. Encoded protein: CASSPGQEPWVETQYF. The variable domain in full, with the rest retrieved from reference TRBV19 and TRBJ2-5, is DGGITQSPKYLFRKEGQNVTLSCEQNLNHDAMYWYRQDPGQGLRLIYYSQIVNDFQKGDIAEGYSVSREKKESFPLTVTSAQKNPTAFYLCASSPGQEPWVETQYFGPGTRLLVL.

The chain is built from TRBV5-8 and TRBJ2-5, with a weak D call TRBD2 (5 bases). The ends were cut back, 2 bases at V and 1 base at J, with 9 bases in the middle. Germline assignment: CDR1 SGHTS and CDR2 YDEGEE. The CDR3 consists of 14 residues. The DNA for the CDR3 is TGTGCCAGCAGCTTAGGGAGTTTCCAAGAGACCCAGTACTTC. Translation gives CASSLGSFQETQYF.

J is TRBJ1-6 and V is TRBV25-1; D is unclear. V was clipped by 5 bases and J by 10 bases, with 12 bases between them. This CDR3 region has 13 residues. The germline CDR1 and CDR2 sequences are MGHDK and SYGVNS. The DNA of the CDR3 is TGTGCCAGCAGTTCGGAGGGAGGGTCACCCCTCCACTTT. This codes for CASSSEGGSPLHF.

The V call is TRBV29-1, the J call TRBJ2-7; TRBD1 agrees at 7 bases. V lost 2 bases, J lost 4 bases, and 5 bases stayed unmatched. Germline-derived CDR1 and CDR2 are SQVTM and ANQGSEA. This CDR3 contains 13 residues. CDR3: CSVELRGHYEQYF. CDR3 DNA sequence: TGCAGCGTTGAATTGAGGGGGCATTACGAGCAGTACTTC.

To note about this clone: The sample contains more than one DNA sequence encoding this CDR3. V gene TRBV9 combines with J gene TRBJ2-3; D remains ambiguous. Between the trimmed V and J ends, which lost 2 bases and 1 base, there was a span of 5 bases. The CDR3 is made up of 13 amino acids. Germline lookup yields CDR1 SGDLS and CDR2 YYNGEE. The CDR3 nucleotides are TGTGCCAGCAGCGTTACGGGCACAGATACGCAGTATTTT. As protein: CASSVTGTDTQYF.

The chain has TRBV29-1 and TRBJ1-2; D ambiguous. Trimming removed 5 bases from V and 5 bases from J, with 15 bases in between. This CDR3 spans 13 amino acids. Germline CDR1 reads SQVTM; CDR2 reads ANQGSEA. This chain's CDR3 is CSVLGRVDYGYTF. CDR3 nucleotide sequence: TGCAGCGTTTTAGGACGGGTAGATTATGGCTACACCTTC. Complete variable domain (other parts from reference TRBV29-1 and TRBJ1-2): SAVISQKPSRDICQRGTSLTIQCQVDSQVTMMFWYRQQPGQSLTLIATANQGSEATYESGFVIDKFPISRPNLTFSTLTVSNMSPEDSSIYLCSVLGRVDYGYTFGSGTRLTVV.

CDR3 nucleotides: TGTGCCAGCAGTTTCTGGACTAGCGGGGGCCACCCCACAGATACGCAGTATTTT. Protein: CASSFWTSGGHPTDTQYF. This chain connects TRBV27 to TRBJ2-3, with 13 bases fitting TRBD2. V gave up 3 bases and J gave up 2 bases; unmatched junction bases: 8. Germline V lookup: CDR1 MNHEY, CDR2 SMNVEV (reference sequence). This CDR3 comprises 18 residues.

This clone is a singleton in its sample. The chain links TRBV7-8 to TRBJ2-3, with D possibly being TRBD2 (6 bases). Germline CDR1 is SGHVS and CDR2 is FQNEAQ. The CDR3 is 15 residues long. The V and J ends lost 1 base and 2 bases respectively, with 10 bases between them. CDR3 amino acids: CASSLGGTPTDTQYF. Here the CDR3 DNA reads TGTGCCAGCAGCTTAGGCGGGACCCCCACAGATACGCAGTATTTT.

This clone was seen more than once but under ten times. V and J are TRBV11-2 and TRBJ2-7, with a weak D call TRBD1 (5 bases). This CDR3 comprises 15 residues. Germline CDR1 SGHAT, CDR2 FQNNGV. V lost 5 bases to trimming and J lost 5 bases, with 19 bases between them. The CDR3 region has the DNA TGTGCCAGCAGCCTAGGGGCGGCTAGTTTTAACGAGCAGTACTTC. It is translated as CASSLGAASFNEQYF.

In regard to this clone: This likely stems from a read error, as it lies one base from a far larger clone. In DNA, the CDR3 is TGCGCCAGCAGCCAAGGACTAGCGGTTTCATCCTACGAGCAGTACTTC. Translation gives CASSQGLAVSSYEQYF. This chain joins TRBV5-6 and TRBJ2-7; 10 bases fit TRBD2. The CDR3 covers 16 residues. Germline assignment: CDR1 SGHDT and CDR2 YYEEEE.

This clone was counted between two and nine times. V usage is TRBV28 and J usage is TRBJ1-5; tentative D call: TRBD1 (6 bases). This CDR3 is 16 amino acids long. V lost 6 bases and J 5 bases, leaving 20 bases between the germline ends. From germline, CDR1 is MDHEN and CDR2 SYDVKM. The CDR3 DNA follows: TGTGCCAGCAGCCTCGCGGCACAGGGCCTGCATCAGCCCCAGCATTTT. Encoded protein: CASSLAAQGLHQPQHF. The entire variable domain, with the rest obtained from reference TRBV28 and TRBJ1-5, is as follows: DVKVTQSSRYLVKRTGEKVFLECVQDMDHENMFWYRQDPGLGLRLIYFSYDVKMKEKGDIPEGYSVSREKKERFSLILESASTNQTSMYLCASSLAAQGLHQPQHFGDGTRLSIL.

This clone came up a few times. The chain has TRBV9 and TRBJ2-5, with D unresolved. There are 14 residues in the CDR3. Per the germline V gene, CDR1 is SGDLS and CDR2 is YYNGEE. Deletions cut 0 bases from V and 5 bases from J, with 11 bases between. DNA of the CDR3: TGTGCCAGCAGCGTAGCTTCGGCGAGCGAGACCCAGTACTTC. Translation: CASSVASASETQYF.

This chain joins TRBV28 and TRBJ2-3, with 14 positions matching TRBD2. Germline V CDR1 and CDR2: MDHEN, SYDVKM. V was pared by 5 bases and J by 14 bases, with 18 bases of the junction left unmatched. There are 17 residues in the CDR3. The CDR3 DNA follows: TGTGCCAGCAGTCCGATCACAATGGGACTAGCGGGAGACCCATGGTATTTT. Translated: CASSPITMGLAGDPWYF.

The chain employs TRBV13 and TRBJ2-7, with TRBD1 matching 11 bases. CDR1 is PRHDT and CDR2 is FYEKMQ in the germline V gene (reference sequence). V trimming: 2 bases; J trimming: 1 base; junction bases outside the gene matches: 16. The CDR3 length is 20 residues. CDR3 sequence: CASSLSWTGGAGLGSYEQYF. In DNA, the CDR3 is TGTGCCAGCAGCTTAAGTTGGACAGGGGGCGCCGGCTTGGGTTCCTACGAGCAGTACTTC.

The CDR3 protein is CAWVSGDYNEQFF. The CDR3 DNA sequence: TGTGCCTGGGTCTCAGGGGACTACAATGAGCAGTTCTTC. This chain links TRBV30 with TRBJ2-1, with a weak D call TRBD1 (6 bases). This CDR3 has 13 amino acids. Trimming left V 5 bases short and J 3 bases short, with 11 bases between. CDR1 and CDR2 (germline): GTSNPN, SVGIG (reference sequence).

This clone was picked up one time. The chain uses TRBV5-6 and TRBJ2-7; D remains ambiguous. CDR3 size: 15 residues. Germline assignment: CDR1 SGHDT and CDR2 YYEEEE. The V and J ends lost 0 bases and 5 bases respectively, with 15 bases between them. The CDR3 nucleotides are TGTGCCAGCAGCTTGGGACCTGTCTTGGGCCACGAGCAGTACTTC. Its protein is CASSLGPVLGHEQYF.

This chain links TRBV5-4 with TRBJ2-3; 9 nucleotides align to TRBD1. J was trimmed by 2 bases and V by 3 bases; bases with no gene match: 1. Per the germline V gene, CDR1 is SGHNT and CDR2 is YYREEE (reference sequence). The CDR3 is 14 residues long. CDR3 residues: CASSWDRATDTQYF. CDR3 in DNA: TGTGCCAGCAGCTGGGACAGGGCCACAGATACGCAGTATTTT.

The chain employs TRBV19 and TRBJ2-5; perhaps D is TRBD1 or TRBD2 (5 bases each). The germline CDR1 and CDR2 sequences are LNHDA and SQIVND (reference sequence). The ends were cut back, 7 bases at V and 0 bases at J, with 21 bases in the middle. This CDR3 spans 17 amino acids. CDR3 sequence: CASTGIRDVRHQETQYF. The CDR3 DNA reads as TGTGCCAGTACCGGAATTCGGGACGTTCGACACCAAGAGACCCAGTACTTC.

The chain combines TRBV5-1 with TRBJ1-2; D is unresolved. The CDR3 has 13 amino acids. Trimming removed 2 bases from V and 8 bases from J, with 13 bases in between. Germline CDR1 is SGHRS and CDR2 is YFSETQ. In DNA form, the CDR3 reads TGCGCCAGCAGCTTAGAACGGGCGGGCGGCTACACCTTC. Protein product: CASSLERAGGYTF.

V is TRBV29-1 and J is TRBJ2-1; D gene uncertain. The CDR3 has 14 amino acids. Trimming stripped 6 bases from V and 1 base from J, with 13 bases between. The V gene's germline CDR1 is SQVTM and CDR2 ANQGSEA. CDR3 sequence reads: CSVPYGLSYNEQFF. The CDR3 region has the DNA TGCAGCGTGCCCTATGGGTTGTCCTACAATGAGCAGTTCTTC.

The sample holds a few counts of this clone. The V and J genes are TRBV7-9 and TRBJ2-7; D is undetermined. There are 13 residues in the CDR3. The V end lost 5 bases, the J end lost 1 base, and 9 bases lay between the germline ends. The germline V gene encodes CDR1 SEHNR and CDR2 FQNEAQ (reference sequence). CDR3 coding DNA: TGTGCCAGCAGCCGCGGCACATCCTACGAGCAGTACTTC. This encodes CASSRGTSYEQYF.

V is TRBV11-2 and J is TRBJ2-7, with TRBD2 identical over 8 bases. The CDR3 has 12 residues. The J segment lost 5 bases and the V segment lost 7 bases, leaving 4 bases of the junction unmatched. CDR1 and CDR2 (germline): SGHAT, FQNNGV. CDR3 sequence reads: CASNPGGDEQYF. The CDR3 bases are TGTGCCAGCAACCCCGGGGGGGACGAGCAGTACTTC.

The rearrangement joins TRBV6-1 to TRBJ2-7; 10 nucleotides agree with TRBD1. From germline, CDR1 is MNHNS and CDR2 SASEGT. There are 15 residues in the CDR3. Trimming cost V 7 bases and J 3 bases; bases outside gene matches: 9. Written as DNA, the CDR3 is TGTGCCAGCATCGGGACAGGGGTATTTGGCTACGAGCAGTACTTC. Protein: CASIGTGVFGYEQYF.

The chain recombines TRBV5-8 with TRBJ2-7; the D gene could be TRBD1 or TRBD2 (6 bases each). Trimming left V 1 base short and J 4 bases short, with 18 bases between. CDR1 and CDR2 (germline): SGHTS, YDEGEE. The CDR3 covers 16 residues. CDR3 loop: CASSLPLRQGRYEQYF. The CDR3 bases are TGTGCCAGCAGCTTGCCCCTCCGCCAGGGGAGGTACGAGCAGTACTTC.

This sequence joins TRBV6-1 and TRBJ2-1, with TRBD1 identical over 9 bases. CDR1 MNHNS and CDR2 SASEGT come from the germline V gene. The CDR3 is 15 residues long. Germline trimming cut 4 bases from V and 7 bases from J; bases unmatched to any gene: 8. The CDR3 nucleotides read TGTGCCAGCAGTGTAGAGACAGGGGGAGGGAATGAGCAGTTCTTC. Protein sequence: CASSVETGGGNEQFF.

This rearrangement joins TRBV10-2 to TRBJ2-1; TRBD1 matches at 7 bases. The V gene end was trimmed by 2 bases and the J gene end by 4 bases; junction bases not matched to a gene: 11. The CDR3 consists of 17 residues. CDR1 and CDR2 from the germline V gene are WSHSY and SAAADI. In DNA, the CDR3 is TGCGCCAGCAGTGAGGGACAGGAGAGGGGAGTTTACAATGAGCAGTTCTTC. Amino acid sequence: CASSEGQERGVYNEQFF.

This clone was recorded many times. This chain joins TRBV25-1 and TRBJ2-1; D gene ambiguous. V dropped 1 base and J dropped 8 bases, with 15 bases sitting between them. CDR1 is MGHDK, CDR2 SYGVNS, per germline. The CDR3 runs to 15 residues. CDR3 DNA: TGTGCCAGCAGTGAATCCCGGCCAGGTCTACATGAGCAGTTCTTC. Translating gives CASSESRPGLHEQFF.

The chain combines TRBV28 with TRBJ1-1; D remains unclear. This CDR3 contains 14 residues. V was clipped by 5 bases and J by 0 bases, with 10 bases between them. CDR1 is MDHEN and CDR2 is SYDVKM in the germline V gene. CDR3 in DNA: TGTGCCAGCAGTCCCACTGTGATGAACACTGAAGCTTTCTTT. Amino acid sequence: CASSPTVMNTEAFF. The variable domain in full, with the rest retrieved from reference TRBV28 and TRBJ1-1, is DVKVTQSSRYLVKRTGEKVFLECVQDMDHENMFWYRQDPGLGLRLIYFSYDVKMKEKGDIPEGYSVSREKKERFSLILESASTNQTSMYLCASSPTVMNTEAFFGQGTRLTVV.